This T cell receptor beta chain is from a study of shared clonotypes between healthy human individuals. The assay was immunoSEQ multiplex PCR, and TCRdb's table has in-frame clones only and misses some. The table shows some 1,400,000 clones, with roughly 95% occurring only once. V lost 3 bases and J 0 bases, leaving 8 bases between the germline ends. The CDR3 is 15 amino acids. CDR1 and CDR2 from the germline V gene are SGHVS and FNYEAQ. The chain links TRBV7-6 to TRBJ2-2, with D tentatively TRBD1 or TRBD2 (5 bases each). The clonotype was recovered from a man aged 25 to 40 in good health. Sequenced input: naive CD4+ T cells sorted from blood. The subset: CD45RA+ positively selected. The CDR3 sequence: CASSFGGSNTGELFF. CDR3 DNA: TGTGCCAGCAGCTTTGGGGGATCGAACACCGGGGAGCTGTTTTTT.